This T cell receptor beta chain was identified during a study of cytomegalovirus exposure and HLA in healthy donors. General study findings and limits: In a later analysis, DRB1 alleles had the most associated TCRs; HLA-C alleles the fewest. Sequencing artifact likely explains a cluster of highly shared sequence variants. A previous analysis found most TCR beta V segments productive roughly 87% or roughly 30% of the time. Rare sequences made up most TCRs, while some public TCRs were found in many donors.

PCR amplification relied on 60 Vbeta primers (plus 13 Jbeta primers). The data were produced by immunoSEQ multiplex PCR, yet TCRdb's version contains in-frame clones alone and is incomplete. The repertoire holds 70,000 or so clones, 55% to 75% seen once, with roughly 9.7% in the top ten. As for this clone: What it binds is not known.

The CDR3 extends over 15 amino acids. The ends were cut back, 6 bases at V and 2 bases at J, with 14 bases in the middle. CDR1 and CDR2 (germline): MNHEY, SVGAGI. The V and J genes are TRBV6-5 and TRBJ1-5; weak D call: TRBD1 (6 bases). What was sequenced was PBMCs. The receptor comes from a woman aged 30 to 39 in good health and CMV-seronegative. In DNA form, the CDR3 reads TGTGCCAGCAGCTCCCGGGGGGCAGGCAATCAGCCCCAGCATTTT. Protein: CASSSRGAGNQPQHF.